A selection of T cell receptor beta chains follows, all from one sample in a study of blood T cell repertoires in COVID-19. Data came from immunoSEQ multiplex PCR; TCRdb stores just in-frame clones and leaves some out. The sample has 140,000 to 150,000 clones, roughly 84% seen once; the top ten hold 4.8%. Source material: peripheral blood. These receptor sequences come from a human donor in a cohort sampled during active COVID-19. Each CDR3 is given without its conserved first and last residue. Fields, in order: V gene, J gene, CDR3 length, D gene, CDR3 protein. D genes are given only for firm matches.

TRBV4-2	TRBJ1-5	11	-	ASSLGVREPQH
TRBV2	TRBJ2-3	12	-	ASIDGGYTDTQY
TRBV20-1	TRBJ1-2	9	TRBD1	SARPPTGDT
TRBV2	TRBJ2-3	12	-	ASIKGQSTDTQY
TRBV4-1	TRBJ1-5	12	-	ASSLQGPNQPQH
TRBV9	TRBJ1-1	12	TRBD1	ASSVEGQGAEAF
TRBV5-1	TRBJ2-1	14	TRBD1	ASSLRDRGSYNEQF
TRBV5-1	TRBJ1-1	12	-	ASSLDEGNTEAF
TRBV5-1	TRBJ2-5	13	-	ASSLVGGVGETQY
TRBV9	TRBJ1-5	10	TRBD1	ASSVPGGSQH
TRBV2	TRBJ2-4	13	TRBD2	ASSGGLDAKNIQY
TRBV30	TRBJ1-2	13	TRBD1	AWSALGQGGYGYT
TRBV29-1	TRBJ1-5	12	-	SVYLQGWNQPQH
TRBV18	TRBJ1-1	12	TRBD1	ASSPGTGNTEAF
TRBV5-6	TRBJ2-5	12	TRBD1	ASRSSQGAETQY
TRBV6-6	TRBJ2-5	12	TRBD1	ASSYLQGAETQY
TRBV7-6	TRBJ2-7	13	TRBD2	ASSPGLDRPYEQY
TRBV28	TRBJ2-7	9	-	ASGRLYEQY
TRBV9	TRBJ2-3	12	TRBD2	ASSAGLASDTQY
TRBV30	TRBJ1-2	11	-	AWSLQGKSGYT
TRBV2	TRBJ2-7	11	TRBD2	ASNGLAGREQY
TRBV7-3	TRBJ1-3	13	TRBD1	ASSLVRTGSNTIY
TRBV25-1	TRBJ2-1	12	-	ASSTAEGVNEQF
TRBV15	TRBJ1-4	13	-	ATSPRISGGEKLF
TRBV5-1	TRBJ2-3	16	-	ASSRGDWSRTSTDTQY
TRBV30	TRBJ1-4	12	-	AWRDTGRGEKLF
TRBV6-6	TRBJ2-1	12	TRBD2	ASSSTSGSNEQF
TRBV28	TRBJ2-7	11	-	AIRKQSSYEQY
TRBV19	TRBJ2-3	9	-	ASSFRDTQY
TRBV7-9	TRBJ2-1	12	-	ASSPRSAGNEQF
TRBV11-1	TRBJ2-7	13	TRBD2	ASSYLAGPSGEQY
TRBV29-1	TRBJ1-1	9	-	SVEVRQGAF
TRBV28	TRBJ2-1	12	TRBD2	ATLRGGMYNEQF
TRBV28	TRBJ2-7	13	TRBD2	ASSLYPGGYYEQY
TRBV28	TRBJ2-7	12	-	ASSPNDRLHEQY
TRBV30	TRBJ2-7	11	-	AWSVTVSYEQY
TRBV30	TRBJ1-3	13	-	AWSVLLSSGNTIY
TRBV9	TRBJ2-2	16	TRBD1	ASSAQTGLWGNTGELF
TRBV9	TRBJ2-1	14	-	ASSATQGSSYNEQF
TRBV5-1	TRBJ1-6	13	TRBD1	ASSAQGQRDSPLH
TRBV30	TRBJ1-4	12	TRBD1	AFGQGATNEKLF
TRBV2	TRBJ2-3	11	-	ASSVYSPDTQY
TRBV6-5	TRBJ1-5	12	-	ASRAGIFNPPQH
TRBV5-6	TRBJ1-3	12	-	ASSLPSSGNTIY
TRBV3-1/TRBV3-2	TRBJ2-5	11	-	ASSQESKETQY
TRBV7-3	TRBJ1-1	11	TRBD1	ASRQGVGTEAF
TRBV18	TRBJ2-1	16	TRBD2	ASSPTRLAGGFYNEQF
TRBV7-2	TRBJ2-5	13	TRBD2	ASSWTSGGAETQY
TRBV7-9	TRBJ2-3	13	-	ASSLDGASTDTQY
TRBV6-5	TRBJ2-5	12	TRBD1	ASRNHRGQETQY
TRBV5-1	TRBJ2-1	13	TRBD2	ASSLTSGQYNEQF
TRBV19	TRBJ1-6	12	-	ASNLWAQNSPLH
TRBV12-3/TRBV12-4	TRBJ1-2	10	-	ASSSGTRGYT
TRBV7-9	TRBJ1-6	10	-	ASRQGGSPLH